This T cell receptor (beta chain) came from a study of blood T cells in healthy people across ages. Sample-barcoded 5' priming and a J-beta primer mix drove a second PCR of roughly 6 to 12 cycles. A 12-random-nucleotide template-switch adaptor tagged each cDNA molecule. MiXCR, run by TCRdb on the 5' RACE reads, gives a single entry per CDR3 protein. The sample includes 1.5 million to 2 million distinct CDR3 sequences, roughly 43% seen only once; the top ten take more than 20%. CDR3 length: 15 residues. V shed 4 bases and J shed 4 bases, with 19 bases lying between them. In germline, CDR1 is SQVTM, CDR2 ANQGSEA.

The V gene is TRBV29-1, the J gene TRBJ1-1; tentatively, D is TRBD1 (5 bases). The source material was blood. The clonotype was recovered from a human donor in good health. The CDR3, as DNA: TGCAGCGTTGTCTCCTGGACTGCGAGGGGCACTGAAGCTTTCTTT. This sequence encodes CSVVSWTARGTEAFF. The full variable domain, rest sourced from reference TRBV29-1 and TRBJ1-1, is SAVISQKPSRDICQRGTSLTIQCQVDSQVTMMFWYRQQPGQSLTLIATANQGSEATYESGFVIDKFPISRPNLTFSTLTVSNMSPEDSSIYLCSVVSWTARGTEAFFGQGTRLTVV.